The sequence of this T cell receptor (beta chain) was determined in a study of CD8 T cells in ankylosing spondylitis. The table lists this clonotype with a few counts. V lost 2 bases to trimming and J lost 4 bases, with 12 bases between them. The CDR3 sequence is 15 residues long. Germline values: CDR1 MGHRA, CDR2 YSYEKL. TCRdb re-called the 5' RACE reads with MiXCR, one entry per CDR3 protein. Among just over 350,000 distinct CDR3 sequences listed, around 20% were seen once. The chain has TRBV4-1 and TRBJ1-5, with D possibly being TRBD1 (5 bases). Sample: blood, either unsorted or a sorted T cell fraction (not recorded which). The clonotype originates from a male donor with ankylosing spondylitis or in good health (not recorded which). CDR3 sequence reads: CASSQWGAQNQPQHF. CDR3 coding DNA: TGCGCCAGCAGCCAATGGGGCGCCCAGAATCAGCCCCAGCATTTT.